This T cell receptor beta chain originates from a study of T cell responses to AZD1222 COVID-19 vaccine. Trimming took 2 bases from V and 5 from J; bases not matched to a gene: 5. This CDR3 contains 16 residues. Germline values: CDR1 SGDLS, CDR2 YYNGEE. The repertoire was sequenced with immunoSEQ multiplex PCR; TCRdb's copy has only in-frame clones and lacks some. Here the sample spans about 180,000 clones, approximately 86% being singletons. General study results and limits: Donors were chiefly white British, with a greater number of females, and clonal diversity was perhaps underestimated.

Note on this clone: Its antigen remains unidentified.

The chain carries TRBV9 and TRBJ2-2; TRBD1 agrees at 11 bases. The material sequenced was peripheral blood, taken on day 0 of AZD1222 vaccination. The receptor was derived from an adult in good health. CDR3 loop: CASSVGQGAITGELFF. Here the CDR3 DNA reads TGTGCCAGCAGCGTCGGACAGGGGGCTATTACCGGGGAGCTGTTTTTT.